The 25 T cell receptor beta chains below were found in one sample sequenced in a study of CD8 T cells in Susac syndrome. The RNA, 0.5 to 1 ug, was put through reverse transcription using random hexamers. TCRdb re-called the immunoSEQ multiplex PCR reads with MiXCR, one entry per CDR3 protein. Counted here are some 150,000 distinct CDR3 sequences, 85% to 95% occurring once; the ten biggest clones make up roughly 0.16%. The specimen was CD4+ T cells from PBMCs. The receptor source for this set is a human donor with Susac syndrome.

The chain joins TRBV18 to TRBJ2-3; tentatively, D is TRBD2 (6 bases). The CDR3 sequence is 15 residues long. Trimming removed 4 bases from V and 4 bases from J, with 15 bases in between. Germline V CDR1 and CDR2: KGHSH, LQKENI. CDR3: CASSRTLSGADTQYF. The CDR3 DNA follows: TGTGCCAGCTCACGGACCCTTTCGGGAGCAGATACGCAGTATTTT. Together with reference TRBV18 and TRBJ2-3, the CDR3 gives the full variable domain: NAGVMQNPRHLVRRRGQEARLRCSPMKGHSHVYWYRQLPEEGLKFMVYLQKENIIDESGMPKERFSAEFPKEGPSILRIQQVVRGDSAAYFCASSRTLSGADTQYFGPGTRLTVL.

The DNA for the CDR3 is TGTGCCACCAGCAGTGAAGCGGGGTGGGGCACAGATACGCAGTATTTT. This sequence encodes CATSSEAGWGTDTQYF. This chain joins TRBV15 and TRBJ2-3, with 7 bases fitting TRBD2. This CDR3 region has 16 residues. After removal of 3 bases from V and 1 base from J, the junction contained 7 bases not matched to a gene. Germline V CDR1 and CDR2: LNHNV, YYDKDF (reference sequence).

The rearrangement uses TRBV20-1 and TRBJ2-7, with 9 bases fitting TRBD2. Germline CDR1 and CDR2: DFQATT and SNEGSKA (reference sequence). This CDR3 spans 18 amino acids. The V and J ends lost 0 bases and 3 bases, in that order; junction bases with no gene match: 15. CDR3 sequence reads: CSARDSGGLSGGRYEQYF. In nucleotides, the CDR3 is TGCAGTGCTAGAGATTCCGGGGGATTGAGCGGGGGGCGCTACGAGCAGTACTTC.

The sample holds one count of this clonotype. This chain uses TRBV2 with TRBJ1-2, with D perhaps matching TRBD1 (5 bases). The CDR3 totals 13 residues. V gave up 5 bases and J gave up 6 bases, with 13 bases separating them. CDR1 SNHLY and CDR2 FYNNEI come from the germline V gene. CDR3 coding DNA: TGTGCCAGCAGTTCTCGGGACGGGAATGGCTACACCTTC. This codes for CASSSRDGNGYTF.

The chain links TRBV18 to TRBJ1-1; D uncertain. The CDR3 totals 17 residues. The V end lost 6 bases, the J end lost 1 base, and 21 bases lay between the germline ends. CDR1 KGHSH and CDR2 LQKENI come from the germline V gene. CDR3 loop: CASSDLPLGGRNTEAFF. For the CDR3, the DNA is TGTGCCAGCTCTGACCTTCCGCTTGGAGGGCGGAACACTGAAGCTTTCTTT. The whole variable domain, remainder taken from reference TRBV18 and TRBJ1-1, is NAGVMQNPRHLVRRRGQEARLRCSPMKGHSHVYWYRQLPEEGLKFMVYLQKENIIDESGMPKERFSAEFPKEGPSILRIQQVVRGDSAAYFCASSDLPLGGRNTEAFFGQGTRLTVV.

This CDR3 is CSVETGANYGYTF. The CDR3 bases are TGCAGCGTTGAGACAGGAGCTAACTATGGCTACACCTTC. The gene calls are TRBV29-1 and TRBJ1-2, with D maybe TRBD1 (6 bases). CDR1 is SQVTM, CDR2 ANQGSEA, per germline. The V end lost 3 bases, the J end lost 0 bases, and 8 bases lay between the germline ends. The length of the CDR3 is 13 residues.

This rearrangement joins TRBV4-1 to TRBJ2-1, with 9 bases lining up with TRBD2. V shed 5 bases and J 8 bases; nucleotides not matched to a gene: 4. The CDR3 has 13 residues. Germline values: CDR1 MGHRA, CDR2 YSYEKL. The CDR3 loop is CASSGGGGDEQFF. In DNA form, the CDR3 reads TGCGCCAGCAGCGGCGGGGGGGGTGATGAGCAGTTCTTC.

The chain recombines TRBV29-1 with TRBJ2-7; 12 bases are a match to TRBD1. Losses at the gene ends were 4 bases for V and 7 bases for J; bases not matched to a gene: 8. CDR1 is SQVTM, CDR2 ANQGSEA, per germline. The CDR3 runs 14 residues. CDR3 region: CSVGGGQGAREQYF. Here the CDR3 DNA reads TGCAGCGTTGGGGGGGGACAGGGGGCTCGTGAGCAGTACTTC.

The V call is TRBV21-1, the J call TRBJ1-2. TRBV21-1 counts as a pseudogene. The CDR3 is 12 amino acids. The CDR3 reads CASRDGSSGYTF. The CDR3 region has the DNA TGTGCCAGCAGGGACGGCTCCTCTGGCTACACCTTC.

Here the CDR3 reads CASSQETGSTYNEQFF. The CDR3 DNA follows: TGTGCCAGCAGCCAAGAAACAGGCAGCACCTACAATGAGCAGTTCTTC. The chain is built from TRBV3-1 and TRBJ2-1, with TRBD1 as a possible D gene (5 bases). V lost 0 bases and J 2 bases, leaving 11 bases between the germline ends. This CDR3 region has 16 residues. CDR1 LGHDT and CDR2 YNNKEL come from the germline V gene (reference sequence).

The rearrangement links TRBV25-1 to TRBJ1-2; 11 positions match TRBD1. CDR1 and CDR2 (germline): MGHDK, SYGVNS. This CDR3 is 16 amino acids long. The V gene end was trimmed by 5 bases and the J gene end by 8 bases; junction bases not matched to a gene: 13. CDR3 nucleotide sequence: TGTGCCAGCAGTAAAACGCTCGGACAGGGGGCGCGCGGCTACACCTTC. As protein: CASSKTLGQGARGYTF.

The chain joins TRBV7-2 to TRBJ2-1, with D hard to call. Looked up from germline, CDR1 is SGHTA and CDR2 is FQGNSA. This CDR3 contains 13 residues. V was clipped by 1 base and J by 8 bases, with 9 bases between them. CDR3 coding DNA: TGTGCCAGCAGCTTAGTAGGGATTGATGAGCAGTTCTTC. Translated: CASSLVGIDEQFF.

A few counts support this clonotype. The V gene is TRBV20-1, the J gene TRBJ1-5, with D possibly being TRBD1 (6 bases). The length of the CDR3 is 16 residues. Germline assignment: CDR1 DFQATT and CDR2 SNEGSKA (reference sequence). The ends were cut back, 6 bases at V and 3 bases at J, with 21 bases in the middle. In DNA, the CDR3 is TGCAGTGCATTTAAAGGCGGGGGCGTTATCAATCAGCCCCAGCATTTT. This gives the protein CSAFKGGGVINQPQHF.

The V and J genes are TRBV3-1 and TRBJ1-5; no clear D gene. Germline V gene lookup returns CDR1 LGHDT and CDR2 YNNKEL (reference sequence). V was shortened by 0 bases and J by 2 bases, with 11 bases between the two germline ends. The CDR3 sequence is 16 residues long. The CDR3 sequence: CASSQEGGIGNQPQHF. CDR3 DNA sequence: TGTGCCAGCAGCCAAGAAGGAGGGATTGGCAATCAGCCCCAGCATTTT.

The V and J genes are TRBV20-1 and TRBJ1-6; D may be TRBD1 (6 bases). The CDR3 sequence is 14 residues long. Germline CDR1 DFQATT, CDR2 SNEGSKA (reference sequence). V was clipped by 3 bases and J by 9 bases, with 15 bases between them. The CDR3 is CSASPQGRSSPLHF. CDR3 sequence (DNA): TGCAGTGCTAGCCCGCAGGGGAGATCTTCACCCCTCCACTTT.

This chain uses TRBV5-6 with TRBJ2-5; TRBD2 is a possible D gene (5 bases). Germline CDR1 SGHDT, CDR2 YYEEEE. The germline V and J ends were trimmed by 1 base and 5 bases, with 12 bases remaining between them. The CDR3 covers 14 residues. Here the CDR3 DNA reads TGTGCCAGCAGCTTGTCATCCGGGGTTGAGACCCAGTACTTC. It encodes CASSLSSGVETQYF.

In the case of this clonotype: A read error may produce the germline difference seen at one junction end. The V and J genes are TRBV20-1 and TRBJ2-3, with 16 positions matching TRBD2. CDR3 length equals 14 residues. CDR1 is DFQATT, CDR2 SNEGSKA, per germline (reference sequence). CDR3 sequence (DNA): TGCAGTGCCCCGGCCGGGACTAGCGGGGGGGAATTGAATTTT. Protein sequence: CSAPAGTSGGELNF.

DNA for the CDR3: TGTGCCAGCGGTCGGAGGTTTACCTACGAGCAGTACTTC. Protein: CASGRRFTYEQYF. This chain connects TRBV6-5 to TRBJ2-7, with a weak D call TRBD2 (5 bases). Germline values: CDR1 MNHEY, CDR2 SVGAGI. Between the trimmed V and J ends, which lost 8 bases and 2 bases, there was a span of 13 bases. The CDR3 has 13 residues.

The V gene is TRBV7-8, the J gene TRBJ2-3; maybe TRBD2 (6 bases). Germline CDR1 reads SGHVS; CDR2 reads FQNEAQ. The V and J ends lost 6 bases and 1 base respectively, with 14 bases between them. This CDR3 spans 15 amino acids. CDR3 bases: TGTGCCAGCAGAAGACCGCGGGGTGGCACAGATACGCAGTATTTT. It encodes CASRRPRGGTDTQYF.

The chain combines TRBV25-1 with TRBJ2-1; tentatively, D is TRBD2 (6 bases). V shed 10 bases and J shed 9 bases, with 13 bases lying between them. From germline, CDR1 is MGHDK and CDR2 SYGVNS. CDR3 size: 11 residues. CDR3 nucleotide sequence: TGTGCCACCCTGAAAGCGGGTGAGCAGTTCTTC. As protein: CATLKAGEQFF.

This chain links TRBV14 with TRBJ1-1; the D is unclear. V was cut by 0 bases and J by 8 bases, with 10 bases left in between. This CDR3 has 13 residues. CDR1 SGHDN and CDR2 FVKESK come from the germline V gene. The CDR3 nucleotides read TGTGCCAGCAGCCAAGATAGTGGTCGAGAAGCTTTCTTT. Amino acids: CASSQDSGREAFF.

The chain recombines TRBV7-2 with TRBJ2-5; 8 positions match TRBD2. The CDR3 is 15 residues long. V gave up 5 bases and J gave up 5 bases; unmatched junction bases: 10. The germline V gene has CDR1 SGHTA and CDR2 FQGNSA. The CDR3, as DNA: TGTGCCAGCAGCCCTAGGGGCGGGGGGATCGAGACCCAGTACTTC. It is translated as CASSPRGGGIETQYF. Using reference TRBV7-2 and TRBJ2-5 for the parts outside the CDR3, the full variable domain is GAGVSQSPSNKVTEKGKDVELRCDPISGHTALYWYRQSLGQGLEFLIYFQGNSAPDKSGLPSDRFSAERTGGSVSTLTIQRTQQEDSAVYLCASSPRGGGIETQYFGPGTRLLVL.

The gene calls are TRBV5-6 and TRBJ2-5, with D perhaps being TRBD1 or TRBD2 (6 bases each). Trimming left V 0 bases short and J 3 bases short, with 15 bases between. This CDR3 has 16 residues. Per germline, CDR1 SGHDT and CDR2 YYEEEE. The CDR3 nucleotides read TGTGCCAGCAGCTTGGTCGGGGGCAGGGATGAAGAGACCCAGTACTTC. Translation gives CASSLVGGRDEETQYF.

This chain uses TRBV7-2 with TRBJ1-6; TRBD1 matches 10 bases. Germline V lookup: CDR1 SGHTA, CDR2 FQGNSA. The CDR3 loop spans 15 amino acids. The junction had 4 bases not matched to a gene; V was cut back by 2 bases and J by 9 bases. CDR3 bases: TGTGCCAGCAGCTTAAACAGGGACAGGGGTTCACCCCTCCACTTT. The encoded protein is CASSLNRDRGSPLHF.

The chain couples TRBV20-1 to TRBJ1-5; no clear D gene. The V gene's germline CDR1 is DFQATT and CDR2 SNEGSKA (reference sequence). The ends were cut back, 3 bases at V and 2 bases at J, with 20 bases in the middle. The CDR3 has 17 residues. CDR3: CSASLRVLSGGNQPQHF. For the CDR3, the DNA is TGCAGTGCTAGTTTACGGGTCCTCTCCGGGGGCAATCAGCCCCAGCATTTT.